This is a list of T cell receptor beta chains from one sample in a study of PD-1 blockade in classical Hodgkin lymphoma. Method: immunoSEQ multiplex PCR; TCRdb's copy keeps in-frame clones and lacks some. The sample lists some 100,000 clones, about nine tenths occurring once. Here the sequenced sample was peripheral blood mononuclear cells (PBMCs), taken at baseline. The source is a human donor with classical Hodgkin lymphoma. The CDR3 runs from the conserved cysteine through the conserved F or W.

CDR3 protein,J gene,V gene,CDR3 length
CASSFSSGKQYF,TRBJ2-7,TRBV27,12
CASSKRADRNTEAFF,TRBJ1-1,TRBV14,15
CASRLVGGPSTDTQYF,TRBJ2-3,TRBV7-2,16
CASSLLVGTLTYEQYF,TRBJ2-7,TRBV7-9,16
CASRSMYEQFF,TRBJ2-1,TRBV10-2,11
CASSDPDRTSYNYGYTF,TRBJ1-2,TRBV28,17
CASSLPPVRDGYTF,TRBJ1-2,TRBV28,14
CSVEKSGGYTF,TRBJ1-2,TRBV29-1,11
CASSLQGALGYTF,TRBJ1-2,TRBV19,13
CSARQETQYF,TRBJ2-5,TRBV20-1,10
CATSRDLTDTQYF,TRBJ2-3,TRBV15,13
CASSAGGTVTEAFF,TRBJ1-1,TRBV9,14
CSVYEWVGQFF,TRBJ2-1,TRBV29-1,11
CASSVGGGNQPQHF,TRBJ1-5,TRBV9,14